A selection of T cell receptor beta chains follows, all from one sample in a study of blood T cell repertoires in COVID-19. Sequencing used immunoSEQ multiplex PCR; TCRdb keeps in-frame clones, though not all of them. Among about 200,000 clones listed, over 60% were seen once. Sequenced: peripheral blood. These receptors were collected from a woman in her seventies with acute or convalescent COVID-19. The CDR3 runs from the conserved cysteine through the conserved F or W. The D gene is left open where the match is weak. Rows give clone size only sometimes, using once, few, many, or a class for an expanded clone.

CDR3 length	V gene	clone size	J gene	D gene	CDR3 protein	CDR3 DNA
15	TRBV7-3	.	TRBJ2-2	TRBD2	CASSPREGGTGELFF	TGTGCCAGCAGCCCGAGGGAGGGAGGGACCGGGGAGCTGTTTTTT
16	TRBV19	few	TRBJ2-1	TRBD2	CASSIGEGLGVNEQFF	TGTGCCAGTAGTATAGGGGAGGGCCTGGGGGTGAATGAGCAGTTCTTC
14	TRBV7-9	.	TRBJ1-6	.	CASSLDTGLLTLHF	TGTGCCAGCAGCCTCGATACAGGCCTCCTCACCCTCCACTTT
13	TRBV7-2	once	TRBJ2-2	.	CASSLNSGGELFF	TGTGCCAGCAGCTTGAACAGCGGCGGGGAGCTGTTTTTT
13	TRBV12-3/TRBV12-4	few	TRBJ1-1	.	CASRPGIHTEAFF	TGTGCCAGCCGTCCCGGGATTCACACTGAAGCTTTCTTT
15	TRBV5-4	.	TRBJ1-6	TRBD1	CASSPDRAAHSPLHF	TGTGCCAGCAGTCCAGACAGGGCGGCTCATTCACCCCTCCACTTT
15	TRBV7-9	many	TRBJ1-4	TRBD1	CASSPGDRMKEKLFF	TGTGCCAGCAGCCCCGGGGACAGGATGAAGGAAAAACTGTTTTTT
11	TRBV10-3	.	TRBJ1-1	TRBD1	CATTGPTEAFF	TGTGCCACGACAGGGCCCACTGAAGCTTTCTTT
17	TRBV3-1/TRBV3-2	.	TRBJ2-7	TRBD2	CASSQFFSWEGVYEQYF	TGTGCCAGCAGCCAATTCTTTTCATGGGAGGGCGTGTACGAGCAGTACTTC
15	TRBV14	.	TRBJ1-1	.	CASSPGRDKNTEAFF	TGTGCCAGCAGCCCTGGACGGGATAAGAACACTGAAGCTTTCTTT
16	TRBV5-1	.	TRBJ2-2	.	CASSSSWGLGTGELFF	TGCGCCAGCAGCTCGAGTTGGGGGCTTGGGACCGGGGAGCTGTTTTTT
15	TRBV2	few	TRBJ2-7	TRBD2	CASSETGLARYEQYF	TGTGCCAGCAGTGAAACCGGACTAGCGCGCTACGAGCAGTACTTC
16	TRBV11-2	.	TRBJ1-2	.	CASSLAGDATNYGYTF	TGTGCCAGCAGCTTAGCGGGGGACGCAACTAACTATGGCTACACCTTC
14	TRBV30	.	TRBJ2-1	TRBD2	CAWQVSGPYNEQFF	TGTGCCTGGCAAGTTAGCGGGCCATACAATGAGCAGTTCTTC
14	TRBV7-9	once	TRBJ1-2	.	CASSLEHRWEGYTF	TGTGCCAGCAGCTTAGAACACAGGTGGGAAGGCTACACCTTC
13	TRBV24-1	.	TRBJ2-5	.	CATSDPYGETQYF	TGTGCCACCAGTGACCCGTACGGAGAGACCCAGTACTTC
16	TRBV6-1	.	TRBJ1-2	TRBD1	CASSVGGGNSVYGYTF	TGTGCCAGCAGTGTTGGAGGGGGCAATTCGGTCTATGGCTACACCTTC
19	TRBV21-1	.	TRBJ2-7	.	CASSKAGVGSGRLPYEQYF	TGTGCCAGCAGCAAAGCAGGGGTGGGGAGCGGGAGGTTACCCTACGAGCAGTACTTC
16	TRBV6-5	.	TRBJ1-1	TRBD1	CASSYLDRGMNTEAFF	TGTGCCAGCAGTTACTTGGACAGGGGCATGAACACTGAAGCTTTCTTT
17	TRBV11-2	.	TRBJ2-1	TRBD2	CASSKGLAGHYYNEQFF	TGTGCCAGCAGCAAAGGACTAGCGGGCCATTACTACAATGAGCAGTTCTTC
13	TRBV7-9	few	TRBJ1-5	.	CASSLDGEQPQHF	TGTGCCAGCAGCTTAGACGGGGAGCAGCCCCAGCATTTT
13	TRBV11-3	.	TRBJ2-3	.	CASSLASLDTQYF	TGTGCCAGCAGCTTAGCGAGTTTAGATACGCAGTATTTT
14	TRBV5-1	.	TRBJ1-1	.	CASSLNTLNTEAFF	TGCGCCAGCAGCTTGAACACCCTGAACACTGAAGCTTTCTTT
13	TRBV6-5	.	TRBJ2-3	.	CASSFQRELDGVF	TGTGCCAGCAGTTTTCAGAGGGAGTTGGACGGAGTGTTT
14	TRBV27	.	TRBJ1-2	TRBD1	CASSGTGQGIGYTF	TGTGCCAGCAGTGGCACGGGACAGGGAATTGGCTACACCTTC
14	TRBV5-1	few	TRBJ2-5	.	CASSLGEARETQYF	TGCGCCAGCAGCTTGGGCGAGGCGCGAGAGACCCAGTACTTC
15	TRBV10-3	.	TRBJ1-5	.	CAVRLGPEDNQPQHF	TGTGCCGTCAGACTTGGGCCGGAGGACAATCAGCCCCAGCATTTT
14	TRBV7-9	.	TRBJ2-3	TRBD1	CASSPGTGADTQYF	TGTGCCAGCAGCCCCGGGACAGGGGCAGATACGCAGTATTTT
16	TRBV6-5	.	TRBJ2-7	.	CASSYESAGNSYEQYF	TGTGCCAGCAGTTACGAGTCAGCGGGTAACTCCTACGAGCAGTACTTC
14	TRBV10-2	few	TRBJ2-7	.	CASSEPGLSYEQYF	TGCGCCAGCAGTGAACCAGGGCTCTCCTACGAGCAGTACTTC
15	TRBV28	.	TRBJ1-5	TRBD1	CASTLRDRVVQPQHF	TGTGCCAGCACCCTCCGGGACAGGGTCGTTCAGCCCCAGCATTTT
13	TRBV12-3/TRBV12-4	.	TRBJ2-7	.	CASLRDSSYEQYF	TGTGCCAGCCTGCGGGACTCTTCCTACGAGCAGTACTTC
14	TRBV2	.	TRBJ2-1	.	CASNEQGRDNEQFF	TGTGCCAGCAACGAGCAGGGCCGGGACAATGAGCAGTTCTTC